These 24 T cell receptor beta chains originate from one sample sequenced in a study of blood T cell repertoires in COVID-19. Clones were sequenced by immunoSEQ multiplex PCR, and TCRdb holds only the in-frame ones, with some missing. Found here are 30,000 to 40,000 clones, roughly nine tenths of them singletons; the top ten hold around 1.8%. The sequencing input was peripheral blood. All receptors come from a man in his fifties or sixties with active or convalescent COVID-19.

The V and J genes are TRBV11-3 and TRBJ2-7; the D gene is possibly TRBD2 (6 bases). Germline V gives CDR1 SGHNT, CDR2 YENEEA. V dropped 1 base and J dropped 2 bases, with 12 bases sitting between them. The CDR3 is 15 amino acids. This chain's CDR3 is CASSLGPGAAYEQYF. CDR3 DNA: TGTGCCAGCAGCTTAGGACCGGGAGCAGCCTACGAGCAGTACTTC. The whole variable domain, remainder taken from reference TRBV11-3 and TRBJ2-7, is EAGVVQSPRYKIIEKKQPVAFWCNPISGHNTLYWYLQNLGQGPELLIRYENEEAVDDSQLPKDRFSAERLKGVDSTLKIQPAELGDSAVYLCASSLGPGAAYEQYFGPGTRLTVT.

The rearrangement links TRBV5-1 to TRBJ2-1; TRBD2 matches 10 bases. CDR3 length equals 16 residues. The V gene's germline CDR1 is SGHRS and CDR2 YFSETQ. The J segment lost 2 bases and the V segment lost 3 bases, leaving 5 bases of the junction unmatched. The DNA for the CDR3 is TGCGCCAGCAGCTCCCGGACTAGCGGAACCTACAATGAGCAGTTCTTC. Residues: CASSSRTSGTYNEQFF.

This rearrangement joins TRBV11-3 to TRBJ2-1; perhaps TRBD2 as D (5 bases). The CDR3 extends over 15 amino acids. The V gene's germline CDR1 is SGHNT and CDR2 YENEEA. The V gene lost 2 bases and the J gene lost 5 bases, with 13 bases spanning the gap. CDR3 coding DNA: TGTGCCAGCAGCTTAAATCCGGGATCAAACAATGAGCAGTTCTTC. This gives the protein CASSLNPGSNNEQFF.

V usage is TRBV7-9 and J usage is TRBJ2-7; TRBD2 matches 15 bases. In germline, CDR1 is SEHNR, CDR2 FQNEAQ (reference sequence). Losses at the gene ends were 5 bases for V and 1 base for J; bases not matched to a gene: 3. This CDR3 is built from 16 residues. CDR3 protein: CASSPGTSGRSYEQYF. CDR3 DNA sequence: TGTGCCAGCAGCCCGGGGACTAGCGGGAGGTCCTACGAGCAGTACTTC.

In this sample, this clone turned up a few times. This sequence joins TRBV19 and TRBJ1-3; 7 bases line up with TRBD1. CDR1 is LNHDA and CDR2 is SQIVND in the germline V gene (reference sequence). Trimming cost V 2 bases and J 3 bases; bases outside gene matches: 1. This CDR3 is 14 amino acids long. The CDR3 reads CASSIQGDGNTIYF. Written as DNA, the CDR3 is TGTGCCAGTAGTATACAGGGGGATGGAAACACCATATATTTT.

V and J are TRBV4-3 and TRBJ2-3, with 12 bases fitting TRBD2. V lost 4 bases and J lost 4; bases outside the gene matches: 9. Germline V gene sequence: CDR1 LGHNA, CDR2 YSLEER. This CDR3 has 17 residues. CDR3 nucleotide sequence: TGCGCCAGCAGCCGAACCCCTAGCGGGAGGGCCTCAGATACGCAGTATTTT. Translating it yields CASSRTPSGRASDTQYF.

The chain employs TRBV28 and TRBJ2-3; TRBD1 might be the D (6 bases). This CDR3 spans 14 amino acids. CDR1 and CDR2 from the germline V gene are MDHEN and SYDVKM. Deletions cut 4 bases from V and 2 bases from J, with 10 bases between. The CDR3 spells CASSSGQNTDTQYF. CDR3 DNA: TGTGCCAGCAGTTCCGGACAGAACACAGATACGCAGTATTTT. The complete variable domain, with remaining parts taken from reference TRBV28 and TRBJ2-3, reads DVKVTQSSRYLVKRTGEKVFLECVQDMDHENMFWYRQDPGLGLRLIYFSYDVKMKEKGDIPEGYSVSREKKERFSLILESASTNQTSMYLCASSSGQNTDTQYFGPGTRLTVL.

The rearrangement uses TRBV6-5 and TRBJ1-6; no reliable D call. V lost 2 bases and J lost 8, with 10 bases in between. CDR3 size: 14 residues. From germline, CDR1 is MNHEY and CDR2 SVGAGI. CDR3 DNA: TGTGCCAGCAGTTACCGCTACCTCGATTCACCCCTCCACTTT. Protein sequence: CASSYRYLDSPLHF.

This chain joins TRBV29-1 and TRBJ2-7; D is possibly TRBD2 (5 bases). Germline loops: CDR1 SQVTM, CDR2 ANQGSEA. V was trimmed by 7 bases and J by 3 bases, leaving 13 bases between them. The CDR3 is 12 residues long. In DNA form, the CDR3 reads TGCAGCGCCGAAGGGAGAAACTACGAGCAGTACTTC. Encoded protein: CSAEGRNYEQYF.

The gene calls are TRBV10-3 and TRBJ2-3; TRBD1 aligns across 10 bases. Germline loops: CDR1 ENHRY, CDR2 SYGVKD. Trimming took 6 bases from V and 2 from J; bases not matched to a gene: 8. This CDR3 has 16 amino acids. The CDR3 DNA is TGTGCCATCAGAAAATACGGGACAGGGGTCACAGATACGCAGTATTTT. Protein sequence: CAIRKYGTGVTDTQYF.

This chain links TRBV5-1 with TRBJ1-3; 8 bases are a match to TRBD1. Germline trimming cut 5 bases from V and 0 bases from J; bases unmatched to any gene: 4. Germline lookup yields CDR1 SGHRS and CDR2 YFSETQ. The CDR3 extends over 15 amino acids. CDR3 coding DNA: TGCGCCAGCAGACGGGACAGGCCCTCTGGAAACACCATATATTTT. It yields the protein CASRRDRPSGNTIYF.

In this sample, this clone turned up a few times. The rearrangement joins TRBV11-2 to TRBJ2-7; possible D gene TRBD1, 6 bases. V dropped 4 bases and J dropped 2 bases, with 9 bases sitting between them. The CDR3 loop spans 13 amino acids. Germline assignment: CDR1 SGHAT and CDR2 FQNNGV. In DNA, the CDR3 is TGTGCCAGCAGCTCGGACAGCACCTACGAGCAGTACTTC. Translated: CASSSDSTYEQYF. Filled out from reference TRBV11-2 and TRBJ2-7, the complete variable domain reads EAGVAQSPRYKIIEKRQSVAFWCNPISGHATLYWYQQILGQGPKLLIQFQNNGVVDDSQLPKDRFSAERLKGVDSTLKIQPAKLEDSAVYLCASSSDSTYEQYFGPGTRLTVT.

This chain connects TRBV2 to TRBJ2-1; no definite D call. Germline V gene data show CDR1 as SNHLY and CDR2 as FYNNEI. The V end was cut by 11 bases, the J end by 6 bases, with 11 bases between. The CDR3 has 11 amino acids. CDR3: CASRSPNEQFF. The CDR3 nucleotides are TGTGCCTCGAGGTCTCCCAATGAGCAGTTCTTC. Combining the CDR3 with reference TRBV2 and TRBJ2-1 gives the whole variable domain EPEVTQTPSHQVTQMGQEVILRCVPISNHLYFYWYRQILGQKVEFLVSFYNNEISEKSEIFDDQFSVERPDGSNFTLKIRSTKLEDSAMYFCASRSPNEQFFGPGTRLTVL.

This chain joins TRBV29-1 and TRBJ2-7; D is perhaps TRBD1 (7 bases). There are 15 residues in the CDR3. CDR1 and CDR2 from the germline V gene are SQVTM and ANQGSEA. Trimming stripped 0 bases from V and 4 bases from J, with 16 bases between. The CDR3 DNA is TGCAGCGTTGAAGATCCAGGGGGGACACATTACGAGCAGTACTTC. This translates into CSVEDPGGTHYEQYF.

The chain has TRBV2 and TRBJ2-7; D is unclear. The germline gives CDR1 SNHLY, CDR2 FYNNEI. CDR3 length equals 12 residues. V lost 3 bases, J lost 3 bases, and 6 bases lay in between. CDR3 region: CASSEKLYEQYF. The CDR3, as DNA: TGTGCCAGCAGTGAGAAGCTCTACGAGCAGTACTTC.

The chain recombines TRBV7-2 with TRBJ2-5; a weak D match, TRBD2 (5 bases). Germline V gives CDR1 SGHTA, CDR2 FQGNSA. CDR3 length: 14 residues. Trimming cost V 1 base and J 6 bases, with 12 bases left between them. CDR3 bases: TGTGCCAGCAGCTTAGGCGGGTACACAAAGACCCAGTACTTC. Its translation: CASSLGGYTKTQYF. Full variable domain (missing parts from reference TRBV7-2 and TRBJ2-5): GAGVSQSPSNKVTEKGKDVELRCDPISGHTALYWYRQSLGQGLEFLIYFQGNSAPDKSGLPSDRFSAERTGGSVSTLTIQRTQQEDSAVYLCASSLGGYTKTQYFGPGTRLLVL.

This chain links TRBV3-1 (or the pseudogene TRBV3-2) with TRBJ2-7; TRBD1 matches at 9 bases. CDR1 is LGHDT and CDR2 is YNNKEL in the germline V gene (reference sequence). Trimming took 0 bases from V and 5 from J; bases not matched to a gene: 8. The CDR3 loop spans 16 amino acids. The CDR3 loop reads CASSQDEDRGNHEQYF. The CDR3 bases are TGTGCCAGCAGCCAAGATGAGGACAGGGGTAACCACGAGCAGTACTTC.

This chain joins TRBV27 and TRBJ2-1; 11 bases are shared with TRBD2. V shed 3 bases, J shed 3 bases, and the junction held 13 bases outside the gene matches. This CDR3 comprises 19 residues. Looked up from germline, CDR1 is MNHEY and CDR2 is SMNVEV (reference sequence). The CDR3 spells CASSFASGRSDSFYNEQFF. Here the CDR3 DNA reads TGTGCCAGCAGTTTTGCTAGCGGGAGGTCTGATTCCTTCTACAATGAGCAGTTCTTC.

The rearrangement links TRBV7-8 to TRBJ2-5; 8 nucleotides align to TRBD1. The CDR3 is 16 amino acids. V lost 4 bases and J lost 2; bases outside the gene matches: 9. Germline assignment: CDR1 SGHVS and CDR2 FQNEAQ. The CDR3 sequence: CASSWGAWDRQETQYF. DNA for the CDR3: TGTGCCAGCAGCTGGGGGGCCTGGGACAGGCAAGAGACCCAGTACTTC.

The count of this clone is one. This chain uses TRBV28 with TRBJ2-7; 10 positions agree with TRBD2. The trim removed 3 bases at V and 3 bases at J, leaving 5 bases unmatched. The CDR3 extends over 15 amino acids. CDR1 and CDR2 (germline): MDHEN, SYDVKM. DNA for the CDR3: TGTGCCAGCAGTTTCTCTACTAGCGGGAACTACGAGCAGTACTTC. Protein sequence: CASSFSTSGNYEQYF.

The chain combines TRBV9 with TRBJ2-2; D might be TRBD2 (6 bases). Trimming took off 4 bases at V and 6 bases at J, with 13 bases between the two ends. The CDR3 has 14 residues. Germline V lookup: CDR1 SGDLS, CDR2 YYNGEE. CDR3: CASSSHGSAGELFF. The DNA of the CDR3 is TGTGCCAGCAGCTCCCACGGGAGCGCCGGGGAGCTGTTTTTT.

This clone was found a few times. The rearrangement uses TRBV2 and TRBJ2-5, with TRBD2 matching over 8 bases. This CDR3 spans 15 amino acids. CDR1 is SNHLY and CDR2 is FYNNEI in the germline V gene. V dropped 6 bases and J dropped 1; count of bases not matched to a gene: 7. The CDR3 loop is CASREWTSPQETQYF. CDR3 in DNA: TGTGCCAGCAGAGAATGGACTAGCCCCCAAGAGACCCAGTACTTC.

The rearrangement links TRBV19 to TRBJ2-1; D perhaps matches TRBD2 (6 bases). V shed 4 bases and J shed 7 bases, with 20 bases lying between them. This CDR3 has 16 amino acids. Germline loops: CDR1 LNHDA, CDR2 SQIVND (reference sequence). The CDR3 region is CASSTQRVTRSNEQFF. The CDR3 DNA is TGTGCCAGTAGTACCCAAAGGGTGACTAGGTCAAATGAGCAGTTCTTC.

This chain joins TRBV28 and TRBJ2-7; D possibly corresponds to TRBD2 (5 bases). V lost 4 bases and J 3 bases, leaving 10 bases between the germline ends. CDR3 length: 13 amino acids. Germline V gene data show CDR1 as MDHEN and CDR2 as SYDVKM. The CDR3: CASSSGRGYEQYF. CDR3 coding DNA: TGTGCCAGCAGTTCCGGTCGGGGCTACGAGCAGTACTTC.